The clone carrying this T cell receptor (beta chain) has just a few counts. Its antigen is not known. V lost 3 bases and J lost 2; bases outside the gene matches: 7. Germline V lookup: CDR1 DFQATT, CDR2 SNEGSKA (reference sequence). The CDR3 extends over 16 amino acids. Semi-nested PCR with Nested Universal Primer A followed constant-region reverse priming of full-length variable regions. TCRdb reprocessed the 5' RACE reads with MiXCR, giving one entry per CDR3 protein. Of roughly 38,000 distinct CDR3 sequences listed, approximately 17% are singletons. General study points: Tumor-infiltrating Treg TCR alpha and beta sequences overlapped most with tumor naive CD4+ T cells, then blood naive. Larger-cohort validation covered only one TCR beta V-J rearrangement. In terms of TCR gene usage, tumor memory CD4+ T cells clustered together with blood and lymph node memory CD4+ cells, as well as with lymph node naive CD4+ cells.

J is TRBJ2-5 and V is TRBV20-1; 12 positions agree with TRBD2. Source material: naive CD4+ T cells sorted from a lymph node. Subset meaning: naive CD4+ T cells, CD4+CD45RA+CD25-. The sequence was obtained from a female donor with breast cancer. As DNA, the CDR3 is TGCAGTGCTAGGCCCCGACTAGCGGGAGTGCAAGAGACCCAGTACTTC. This sequence encodes CSARPRLAGVQETQYF.